These 14 T cell receptor beta chains share one sample of origin, sequenced in a study of T cell responses to AZD1222 COVID-19 vaccine. Clones were read by immunoSEQ multiplex PCR, and TCRdb kept only the in-frame ones, dropping some. The sample includes about 100,000 clones, 75% to 90% of them seen just once. The input for sequencing was peripheral blood, taken 28 days after the second AZD1222 dose. The source is an adult who received the AZD1222 COVID-19 vaccine.

V is TRBV4-3 and J is TRBJ2-3, with TRBD2 identical over 9 bases. V lost 4 bases, J lost 4 bases, and 12 bases stayed unmatched. The V gene's germline CDR1 is LGHNA and CDR2 YSLEER. The CDR3 is made up of 17 amino acids. CDR3 amino acids: CASSPLGPSGGSDTQYF. The CDR3 DNA follows: TGCGCCAGCAGCCCCCTGGGACCCAGCGGGGGGTCAGATACGCAGTATTTT.

This rearrangement joins TRBV18 to TRBJ1-1, with a weak D call TRBD1 (5 bases). V was cut by 0 bases and J by 5 bases, with 16 bases left in between. There are 16 residues in the CDR3. Germline lookup yields CDR1 KGHSH and CDR2 LQKENI. Written as DNA, the CDR3 is TGTGCCAGCTCACCACCGGGTTTGGGGGGTGGTACTGAAGCTTTCTTT. Translating gives CASSPPGLGGGTEAFF.

The chain uses TRBV3-1 (or the pseudogene TRBV3-2) and TRBJ2-7, with D tentatively TRBD2 (5 bases). V was clipped by 4 bases and J by 3 bases, with 19 bases between them. The CDR3 length is 16 residues. Germline V gene sequence: CDR1 LGHDT, CDR2 YNNKEL (reference sequence). Here the CDR3 DNA reads TGTGCCAGCAGCCCCCGTGGAGGAGTCTCCTTCTACGAGCAGTACTTC. Translating gives CASSPRGGVSFYEQYF.

The chain combines TRBV7-2 with TRBJ2-1; 10 positions agree with TRBD2. The V and J ends lost 1 base and 3 bases, in that order; junction bases with no gene match: 3. The CDR3 extends over 16 amino acids. Germline V gene data show CDR1 as SGHTA and CDR2 as FQGNSA. The CDR3 loop reads CASSLVAGGIYNEQFF. In DNA form, the CDR3 reads TGTGCCAGCAGCTTAGTAGCGGGAGGCATCTACAATGAGCAGTTCTTC. The whole variable domain, remainder taken from reference TRBV7-2 and TRBJ2-1, is GAGVSQSPSNKVTEKGKDVELRCDPISGHTALYWYRQSLGQGLEFLIYFQGNSAPDKSGLPSDRFSAERTGGSVSTLTIQRTQQEDSAVYLCASSLVAGGIYNEQFFGPGTRLTVL.

The table lists this clone with a count of one. This sequence joins TRBV5-6 and TRBJ2-7; no reliable D call. Germline CDR1 and CDR2: SGHDT and YYEEEE. The CDR3 runs to 14 residues. V was cut by 1 base and J by 3 bases, with 11 bases left in between. DNA of the CDR3: TGTGCCAGCAGCTTGTTAGAGAAGTACTACGAGCAGTACTTC. Its protein is CASSLLEKYYEQYF.

The chain links TRBV9 to TRBJ2-4; D remains ambiguous. The CDR3 sequence is 14 residues long. Trimming pared 0 bases from V and 0 bases from J, leaving 4 bases between. CDR1 is SGDLS and CDR2 is YYNGEE in the germline V gene. CDR3 DNA sequence: TGTGCCAGCAGCGTAGGGTCAGCCAAAAACATTCAGTACTTC. Its protein is CASSVGSAKNIQYF.

This clone appeared once. The chain carries TRBV6-2 or TRBV6-3 and TRBJ2-7, with a weak D call TRBD1 (5 bases). V lost 4 bases, J lost 0 bases, and 10 bases lay in between. The CDR3 runs 14 residues. CDR1 is MNHEY and CDR2 is SVGEGT in the germline V gene. CDR3 DNA sequence: TGTGCCAGCAGTTCCTTGACAGCCTCCTACGAGCAGTACTTC. Its translation is CASSSLTASYEQYF.

This chain links TRBV6-2 or TRBV6-3 with TRBJ2-7, with D unresolved. The V gene lost 6 bases and the J gene lost 6 bases, with 15 bases spanning the gap. This CDR3 is 13 amino acids long. Germline loops: CDR1 MNHEY, CDR2 SVGEGT. The CDR3 protein is CASSRYSTLEQYF. The CDR3 region has the DNA TGTGCCAGCAGCCGCTATTCGACTCTCGAGCAGTACTTC.

The sample holds one count of this clone. This rearrangement joins TRBV7-9 to TRBJ1-1; 7 nucleotides match TRBD1. Trimming took 0 bases from V and 6 from J; bases not matched to a gene: 4. Germline V CDR1 and CDR2: SEHNR, FQNEAQ (reference sequence). The CDR3 loop spans 14 amino acids. CDR3 region: CASSLAPGGAEAFF. The CDR3 DNA reads TGTGCCAGCAGCTTAGCCCCAGGGGGAGCTGAAGCTTTCTTT.

The chain couples TRBV6-2 or TRBV6-3 to TRBJ2-1; no firm D call. Germline-derived CDR1 and CDR2 are MNHEY and SVGEGT. The CDR3 is 15 residues long. The V and J ends lost 5 bases and 8 bases respectively, with 19 bases between them. This CDR3 reads CASSPPLRPRDEQFF. For the CDR3, the DNA is TGTGCCAGCAGTCCCCCTTTGCGGCCTAGGGATGAGCAGTTCTTC.

J is TRBJ1-5 and V is TRBV3-1 (or the pseudogene TRBV3-2); D is undetermined. CDR1 is LGHDT, CDR2 YNNKEL, per germline (reference sequence). CDR3 length: 14 residues. Between the trimmed V and J ends, which lost 0 bases and 2 bases, there was a span of 5 bases. The CDR3 sequence: CASSQDFRNQPQHF. The CDR3, as DNA: TGTGCCAGCAGCCAAGATTTTCGCAATCAGCCCCAGCATTTT.

The chain has TRBV7-2 and TRBJ1-5, with D possibly being TRBD1 (5 bases). V lost 3 bases and J lost 7, with 10 bases in between. CDR1 and CDR2 (germline): SGHTA, FQGNSA. This CDR3 comprises 13 residues. CDR3 in amino acids: CASSFRERQPQHF. CDR3 sequence (DNA): TGTGCCAGCAGCTTCAGGGAGCGGCAGCCCCAGCATTTT.

This chain uses TRBV3-1 (or the pseudogene TRBV3-2) with TRBJ2-5, with a tentative D call TRBD1 (6 bases). Trimming left V 6 bases short and J 2 bases short, with 16 bases between. The germline CDR1 and CDR2 sequences are LGHDT and YNNKEL (reference sequence). The CDR3 is made up of 15 amino acids. CDR3 loop: CASSLTGTRQETQYF. In DNA form, the CDR3 reads TGTGCCAGCAGTCTCACCGGGACACGTCAAGAGACCCAGTACTTC.

This chain links TRBV16 with TRBJ1-5; 9 nucleotides agree with TRBD1. V lost 4 bases and J lost 1; bases outside the gene matches: 2. Germline V gene lookup returns CDR1 KGHSY and CDR2 FQNENV. The CDR3 contains 15 residues. In DNA form, the CDR3 reads TGTGCCAGCAGCCGACAGGGGGGGAGCAATCAGCCCCAGCATTTT. Encoded protein: CASSRQGGSNQPQHF.